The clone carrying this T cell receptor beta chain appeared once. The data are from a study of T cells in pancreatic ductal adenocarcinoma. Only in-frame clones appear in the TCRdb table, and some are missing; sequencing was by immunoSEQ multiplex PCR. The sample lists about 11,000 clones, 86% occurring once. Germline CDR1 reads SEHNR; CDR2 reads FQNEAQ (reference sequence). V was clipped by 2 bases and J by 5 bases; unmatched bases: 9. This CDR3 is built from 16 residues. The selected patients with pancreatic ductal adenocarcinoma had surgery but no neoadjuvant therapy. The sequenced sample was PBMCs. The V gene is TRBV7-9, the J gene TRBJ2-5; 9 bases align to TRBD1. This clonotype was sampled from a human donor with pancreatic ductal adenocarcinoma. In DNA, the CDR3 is TGTGCCAGCAGCTTACGCACAGGGGGCGTCTGGGAGACCCAGTACTTC. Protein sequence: CASSLRTGGVWETQYF. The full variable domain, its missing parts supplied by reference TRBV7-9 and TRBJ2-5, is DTGVSQNPRHKITKRGQNVTFRCDPISEHNRLYWYRQTLGQGPEFLTYFQNEAQLEKSRLLSDRFSAERPKGSFSTLEIQRTEQGDSAMYLCASSLRTGGVWETQYFGPGTRLLVL.